This T cell receptor (beta chain) emerged from a study of patients and donors after allogeneic stem cell transplantation. Germline assignment: CDR1 MNHEY and CDR2 SVGAGI. The CDR3 has 16 amino acids. V dropped 6 bases and J dropped 1 base, with 18 bases sitting between them. MiXCR, run by TCRdb on the RT-PCR reads, gives a single entry per CDR3 protein. The table lists roughly 10,000 distinct CDR3 sequences, approximately 6% of them singletons. In its sample, this clonotype was seen many times. The chain uses TRBV6-5 and TRBJ1-2, with a weak D call TRBD1 (5 bases). The sequence was obtained from a human donor who was either an allogeneic HSCT recipient or a stem cell or donor lymphocyte infusion donor (not recorded which). It is not recorded whose cells these are; they may come from a transplant donor. The sequencing input was blood, either unsorted or a sorted T cell fraction (not recorded which). Written as DNA, the CDR3 is TGTGCCAGCAGATCGACAGCCTACCTGGGTAACTATGGCTACACCTTC. Protein: CASRSTAYLGNYGYTF.